The clone carrying this T cell receptor (beta chain) was seen repeatedly, ten times or more. What it binds is not known. These data are taken from a study of T-cell reconstitution after alpha-beta-depleted transplantation in children. Study outcomes and limitations: Newly generated T cells supplied most T-cell counts and diversity one year post-transplant.

The CDR3 has 15 residues. The V end was cut by 6 bases, the J end by 4 bases, with 18 bases between. Germline V gene sequence: CDR1 MNHEY, CDR2 SVGEGT. This sample's TCRbeta library carried unique molecular identifier barcodes. TCRdb reprocessed the PCR reads with MiXCR, giving one entry per CDR3 protein. Among 500,000 to 750,000 distinct CDR3 sequences listed, approximately 12% were seen once. The genes are TRBV6-2 or TRBV6-3 and TRBJ2-5; perhaps TRBD1 as D (6 bases). Sequencing used PBMCs, mostly from graft donor cells, obtained 360 days after TCRalphabeta/CD19-depleted stem cell transplant. This sequence originates from a male patient between 10 and 17 years old who had a stem cell transplant for acute myeloid leukemia, so the T cells may come from the graft donor. The CDR3 region has the DNA TGTGCCAGCAGACCGACTCAGGGGTTCCCAGAGACCCAGTACTTC. It specifies CASRPTQGFPETQYF.